A selection of T cell receptor beta chains follows, all from one sample in a study. TCRdb redid the calling of the RT-PCR reads with MiXCR, one entry per CDR3 protein. The sample records about 680,000 distinct CDR3 sequences, 13% to 15% being singletons. Source material: memory CD4+ T cells from blood. The receptor set was obtained from a female donor in good health, serving as a healthy control. Both conserved end residues are part of each CDR3. Fields, in order: D gene, J gene, V gene, CDR3 length, clone size, CDR3 protein, CDR3 DNA. A D gene is named only where the DNA matches it firmly. Clone size appears in some rows only: once, few, many, or a class for an expanded clone.

TRBD1 | TRBJ1-1 | TRBV6-5 | 16 | NA | CASRASGTGYHTEAFF | TGTGCCAGCCGAGCTAGCGGGACAGGGTATCATACTGAAGCTTTCTTT
TRBD1 | TRBJ2-5 | TRBV24-1 | 17 | few | CATSDTGGQDLRETQYF | TGTGCCACCAGTGATACTGGGGGACAGGACCTACGAGAGACCCAGTACTTC
NA | TRBJ1-2 | TRBV29-1 | 13 | NA | CSVNLQAPGGYTF | TGCAGCGTTAACCTACAGGCCCCCGGGGGCTACACCTTC
NA | TRBJ2-4 | TRBV7-8 | 13 | few | CASSFGRQVIQYF | TGTGCCAGCAGCTTTGGTAGGCAGGTCATTCAGTACTTC
NA | TRBJ1-5 | TRBV6-5 | 15 | many | CASSYSPAANQPQHF | TGTGCCAGCAGTTATAGTCCGGCCGCGAATCAGCCCCAGCATTTT
NA | TRBJ1-1 | TRBV19 | 15 | NA | CASTPRTARNTEAFF | TGTGCCAGTACGCCTCGGACGGCGAGGAACACTGAAGCTTTCTTT
NA | TRBJ2-5 | TRBV29-1 | 12 | many | CSVERLEGTQYF | TGCAGCGTTGAAAGACTAGAGGGGACCCAGTACTTC
TRBD2 | TRBJ2-1 | TRBV20-1 | 15 | NA | CSARDSGSFRNEQFF | TGCAGTGCTAGAGATAGCGGGAGTTTTCGGAATGAGCAGTTCTTC
TRBD1 | TRBJ2-7 | TRBV5-8 | 14 | many | CASSRNGQGGEQYF | TGTGCCAGCAGCCGTAACGGACAGGGTGGAGAGCAGTACTTC
TRBD1 | TRBJ1-2 | TRBV7-8 | 14 | few | CASSQRDRVYGYTF | TGTGCCAGCAGCCAGAGGGACAGGGTCTATGGCTACACCTTC
NA | TRBJ2-1 | TRBV9 | 15 | few | CASSVESYSYNEQFF | TGTGCCAGCAGCGTAGAGAGTTACTCCTACAATGAGCAGTTCTTC
NA | TRBJ2-1 | TRBV20-1 | 11 | few | CSASGHNEQFF | TGCAGTGCTAGTGGGCACAATGAGCAGTTCTTC
NA | TRBJ2-5 | TRBV25-1 | 15 | few | CASSESKGDEETQYF | TGTGCCAGCAGTGAATCGAAGGGCGACGAAGAGACCCAGTACTTC
NA | TRBJ2-7 | TRBV4-3 | 13 | NA | CASSQDRGHEQYF | TGCGCCAGCAGCCAAGACAGGGGTCACGAGCAGTACTTC
NA | TRBJ2-2 | TRBV5-6 | 18 | few | CASSLGLIATTNTGELFF | TGTGCCAGCAGCTTGGGTTTGATCGCTACTACGAACACCGGGGAGCTGTTTTTT
NA | TRBJ1-6 | TRBV20-1 | 14 | NA | CSAPSAPRNSPLHF | TGCAGTGCCCCCTCAGCACCTCGAAATTCACCCCTCCACTTT
NA | TRBJ2-7 | TRBV18 | 13 | NA | CASSQIREDEQYF | TGTGCCAGCTCGCAGATCAGGGAGGACGAGCAGTACTTC
NA | TRBJ2-1 | TRBV12-3/TRBV12-4 | 14 | NA | CASSLVGLENEQFF | TGTGCCAGCAGTTTAGTAGGTCTAGAAAATGAGCAGTTCTTC
NA | TRBJ2-2 | TRBV6-1 | 13 | many | CASRGSNTGELFF | TGTGCCAGCAGGGGATCGAACACCGGGGAGCTGTTTTTT
TRBD2 | TRBJ2-7 | TRBV7-2 | 19 | NA | CASSDPSPGLAGARYEQYF | TGTGCCAGCAGCGACCCCTCCCCGGGACTAGCGGGAGCGAGGTACGAGCAGTACTTC
TRBD1 | TRBJ1-1 | TRBV27 | 14 | few | CASSGNRGNTEAFF | TGTGCCAGCAGTGGAAACAGGGGGAACACTGAAGCTTTCTTT
NA | TRBJ2-1 | TRBV4-3 | 15 | few | CASSLSRGSYNEQFF | TGCGCCAGCAGCCTCTCGAGGGGTTCCTACAATGAGCAGTTCTTC
NA | TRBJ2-1 | TRBV4-3 | 16 | few | CASSQDKGDSYNEQFF | TGCGCCAGCAGCCAAGATAAGGGGGACTCCTACAATGAGCAGTTCTTC
NA | TRBJ2-2 | TRBV5-1 | 15 | few | CASSLYGVSTGELFF | TGCGCCAGCAGCTTGTATGGAGTATCGACCGGGGAGCTGTTTTTT
NA | TRBJ2-1 | TRBV7-2 | 14 | few | CASSLERGAREQFF | TGTGCCAGCAGCTTAGAGCGAGGGGCGAGGGAGCAGTTCTTC
TRBD2 | TRBJ2-1 | TRBV20-1 | 14 | many | CSESTGTSGGEQFF | TGCAGTGAATCAACTGGGACTAGCGGGGGTGAGCAGTTCTTC
TRBD1 | TRBJ1-6 | TRBV4-3 | 15 | NA | CASSLGGQGDSPLHF | TGCGCCAGCAGCCTTGGGGGACAGGGTGATTCACCCCTCCACTTT
TRBD1 | TRBJ2-4 | TRBV18 | 17 | few | CASSLGQGAGAKNIQYF | TGTGCCAGCTCACTAGGACAGGGGGCCGGGGCCAAAAACATTCAGTACTTC
NA | TRBJ1-2 | TRBV7-8 | 15 | NA | CASSSDLERLAGYTF | TGTGCCAGCAGCTCAGACCTTGAGAGGTTGGCTGGCTACACCTTC
NA | TRBJ2-7 | TRBV7-2 | 15 | few | CASSSQGGQPYEQYF | TGTGCCAGCAGCTCTCAGGGGGGGCAACCCTACGAGCAGTACTTC
TRBD1 | TRBJ2-1 | TRBV6-5 | 14 | many | CASRGQFSYNEQFF | TGTGCCAGCAGGGGACAGTTCTCCTACAATGAGCAGTTCTTC
NA | TRBJ1-5 | TRBV20-1 | 13 | NA | CSARDLYNQPQHF | TGCAGTGCTAGAGATCTGTACAATCAGCCCCAGCATTTT
NA | TRBJ2-3 | TRBV18 | 14 | NA | CASSQQPGQEGQYF | TGTGCCAGCTCACAACAACCCGGACAGGAGGGGCAGTATTTT
TRBD2 | TRBJ2-1 | TRBV12-3/TRBV12-4 | 17 | NA | CASSHRTSGRNHNEQFF | TGTGCCAGCAGTCACCGGACTAGCGGGAGGAACCACAATGAGCAGTTCTTC
TRBD2 | TRBJ2-1 | TRBV10-3 | 15 | many | CAISDYGGIYNEQFF | TGTGCCATCAGTGATTACGGGGGGATCTACAATGAGCAGTTCTTC
NA | TRBJ1-1 | TRBV12-3/TRBV12-4 | 12 | NA | CASSQTVQQAFF | TGTGCCAGCAGCCAGACAGTCCAACAAGCTTTCTTT
TRBD2 | TRBJ2-7 | TRBV9 | 15 | NA | CASSDAGTSIGEQYF | TGTGCCAGCAGCGACGCCGGGACTAGCATCGGCGAGCAGTACTTC
TRBD2 | TRBJ2-1 | TRBV7-3 | 12 | few | CASSLIAGEQFF | TGTGCCAGCAGCCTTATAGCGGGAGAGCAGTTCTTC
TRBD1 | TRBJ1-2 | TRBV6-2/TRBV6-3 | 14 | few | CASSTRTGAYGYTF | TGTGCCAGCAGCACCCGGACAGGGGCCTATGGCTACACCTTC
TRBD2 | TRBJ2-3 | TRBV5-1 | 16 | many | CASSPGLAGVPDTQYF | TGCGCCAGCAGCCCAGGACTAGCGGGAGTCCCAGATACGCAGTATTTT
NA | TRBJ2-3 | TRBV5-4 | 15 | NA | CASTSLGTSTDTQYF | TGTGCCAGCACCTCTCTAGGTACTAGCACAGATACGCAGTATTTT
NA | TRBJ1-5 | TRBV24-1 | 15 | many | CATSDRGDDNQPQHF | TGTGCCACCAGTGACCGGGGGGATGACAATCAGCCCCAGCATTTT
NA | TRBJ1-4 | TRBV5-6 | 14 | NA | CASSLELTEEKLFF | TGTGCCAGCAGCTTGGAGCTGACAGAAGAAAAACTGTTTTTT
TRBD1 | TRBJ1-2 | TRBV7-2 | 15 | many | CATIKTGQLNYGYTF | TGTGCCACGATTAAAACGGGACAGCTCAACTATGGCTACACCTTC
TRBD1 | TRBJ1-2 | TRBV24-1 | 14 | few | CATSDPQGFYGYTF | TGTGCCACCAGTGACCCACAGGGGTTCTATGGCTACACCTTC
TRBD2 | TRBJ2-1 | TRBV12-3/TRBV12-4 | 15 | many | CASSSPGLAYNEQFF | TGTGCCAGCAGTTCCCCGGGACTAGCGTACAATGAGCAGTTCTTC
NA | TRBJ2-2 | TRBV18 | 16 | few | CASSPPKGTSTGELFF | TGTGCCAGCTCACCACCGAAGGGGACCAGCACCGGGGAGCTGTTTTTT
NA | TRBJ1-2 | TRBV29-1 | 12 | few | CSVGRALYGYTF | TGCAGCGTTGGCCGGGCCCTCTATGGCTACACCTTC
NA | TRBJ2-1 | TRBV20-1 | 11 | many | CSARVKGPLFF | TGCAGTGCTAGGGTGAAGGGTCCCTTGTTCTTC
NA | TRBJ2-7 | TRBV10-3 | 14 | many | CAISVPPGIYEQYF | TGTGCCATCAGTGTCCCTCCCGGGATCTACGAGCAGTACTTC
TRBD1 | TRBJ2-1 | TRBV28 | 16 | NA | CASTSPGTGENNEQFF | TGTGCCAGCACCTCCCCCGGGACAGGGGAGAACAATGAGCAGTTCTTC
TRBD1 | TRBJ1-2 | TRBV28 | 12 | many | CASSDRVYGYTF | TGTGCCAGCAGCGACAGGGTCTATGGCTACACCTTC
NA | TRBJ1-1 | TRBV11-1 | 15 | few | CASSFTGAGNTEAFF | TGTGCCAGCAGCTTCACCGGGGCGGGGAACACTGAAGCTTTCTTT
TRBD2 | TRBJ2-2 | TRBV4-1 | 15 | NA | CASSQETGGPGELFF | TGCGCCAGCAGCCAAGAAACGGGAGGGCCCGGGGAGCTGTTTTTT